One sample yielded the 5 T cell receptor beta chains listed below, sequenced in a study of blood T cell repertoires in COVID-19. TCRdb's table, derived via immunoSEQ multiplex PCR, lists solely in-frame clones and lacks some. This table has nearly 110,000 clones, about 90% appearing once. Input material: peripheral blood. The receptors here all came from a man in his forties with active or convalescent COVID-19.

J is TRBJ2-1 and V is TRBV29-1; perhaps TRBD1 as D (6 bases). The length of the CDR3 is 17 residues. The V end lost 0 bases, the J end lost 0 bases, and 15 bases lay between the germline ends. Germline values: CDR1 SQVTM, CDR2 ANQGSEA. CDR3 in DNA: TGCAGCGTTGAAGATCAAACTTGGGGGCGCTCCTACAATGAGCAGTTCTTC. This codes for CSVEDQTWGRSYNEQFF.

The V gene is TRBV27, the J gene TRBJ2-5; 9 nucleotides align to TRBD1. Trimming removed 5 bases from V and 7 bases from J; junction bases left unmatched: 14. The CDR3 consists of 16 residues. Germline lookup yields CDR1 MNHEY and CDR2 SMNVEV (reference sequence). CDR3 protein: CASSNALGQGRVTQYF. The CDR3 nucleotides are TGTGCCAGCAGTAATGCACTGGGACAGGGAAGGGTGACCCAGTACTTC.

The J gene is TRBJ2-2, the V gene TRBV5-1, with 7 bases fitting TRBD1. V gave up 4 bases and J gave up 2 bases; unmatched junction bases: 2. This CDR3 is built from 14 residues. CDR1 and CDR2 (germline): SGHRS, YFSETQ. In DNA form, the CDR3 reads TGCGCCAGCAGCGACAGGGTCAACACCGGGGAGCTGTTTTTT. It yields the protein CASSDRVNTGELFF. Full variable domain (outside the CDR3, taken from reference TRBV5-1 and TRBJ2-2): KAGVTQTPRYLIKTRGQQVTLSCSPISGHRSVSWYQQTPGQGLQFLFEYFSETQRNKGNFPGRFSGRQFSNSRSEMNVSTLELGDSALYLCASSDRVNTGELFFGEGSRLTVL.

In nucleotides, the CDR3 is TGTGCCAGCAGTTTAATAGTCCGGGACTGGAGAACAGATACGCAGTATTTT. Protein sequence: CASSLIVRDWRTDTQYF. V usage is TRBV27 and J usage is TRBJ2-3; a weak D match, TRBD2 (6 bases). V gave up 2 bases and J gave up 3 bases, with 18 bases separating them. Germline V gene lookup returns CDR1 MNHEY and CDR2 SMNVEV (reference sequence). CDR3 length: 17 amino acids.

The CDR3, as DNA: TGTGCCAGCAGCCGGGCCTTCACCCCCGATCAGCCCCAGCATTTT. Translation: CASSRAFTPDQPQHF. The J gene is TRBJ1-5, the V gene TRBV3-1 (or the pseudogene TRBV3-2); D not resolved. The V and J ends lost 4 bases and 5 bases respectively, with 15 bases between them. Germline V lookup: CDR1 LGHDT, CDR2 YNNKEL (reference sequence). This CDR3 comprises 15 residues.